Presented here are 11 T cell receptor beta chains from one specimen sequenced in a study of shared clonotypes between healthy human individuals (TCRdb year 2020). Receptor amplification or capture employed the immunoSEQ multiplex PCR assay. Held by TCRdb, this immuneACCESS table contains in-frame sequences only and omits some clones. Under half of the omission traces to an unresolved V gene where checked; the cause of the rest is unknown. The table for this sample lists roughly 1,100,000 clones; approximately 76% of them were counted only once. The top ten clonotypes cover approximately 1.3% of the sample. The sequencing input was memory CD4+ T cells sorted from blood. The label giving this sample's cell subset or site can be read as: CD45RA-negative fraction. These receptors came from a man aged 18-30 years in good health.

The rearrangement links TRBV2 to TRBJ2-1; 10 bases line up with TRBD2. V trimming: 6 bases; J trimming: 7 bases; junction bases outside the gene matches: 15. The CDR3 covers 17 residues. Germline V gene lookup returns CDR1 SNHLY and CDR2 FYNNEI. CDR3 DNA sequence: TGTGCCAGCAGCCAACTTTTTAGTAGCGGGGGGTCTAATGAGCAGTTCTTC. Protein sequence: CASSQLFSSGGSNEQFF. Using reference TRBV2 and TRBJ2-1 for the parts outside the CDR3, the full variable domain is EPEVTQTPSHQVTQMGQEVILRCVPISNHLYFYWYRQILGQKVEFLVSFYNNEISEKSEIFDDQFSVERPDGSNFTLKIRSTKLEDSAMYFCASSQLFSSGGSNEQFFGPGTRLTVL.

The sample holds a few counts of this clone. V usage is TRBV5-5 and J usage is TRBJ1-1; unclear D gene. The V gene's germline CDR1 is SGHKS and CDR2 YYEKEE (reference sequence). The CDR3 runs to 13 residues. Trimming removed 5 bases from V and 5 bases from J, with 13 bases in between. The DNA of the CDR3 is TGTGCCAGCAGTTTCCAGGTTATGACTGAAGCTTTCTTT. Translation gives CASSFQVMTEAFF.

The genes are TRBV5-8 and TRBJ1-4; D gene uncertain. The germline V gene encodes CDR1 SGHTS and CDR2 YDEGEE. The CDR3 spans 15 residues. V lost 4 bases to trimming and J lost 1 base, with 11 bases between them. CDR3 sequence: CASSHGSLTNEKLFF. Here the CDR3 DNA reads TGTGCCAGCAGCCACGGGTCCTTAACTAATGAAAAACTGTTTTTT.

As concerns this clone: One end of the junction does not line up with germline, which may come from a read error. The chain is built from TRBV6-1 and TRBJ2-6; D not certain. The CDR3 is 14 residues long. Germline assignment: CDR1 MNHNS and CDR2 SASEGT. DNA for the CDR3: TGTGCCAGCAGTGGGGCGTCTGAGGCCAACGTCCTGACTTTC. Protein product: CASSGASEANVLTF.

The CDR3 loop reads CASSALAGSYEQYF. Written as DNA, the CDR3 is TGTGCCAGCAGTGCCCTAGCGGGCTCCTACGAGCAGTACTTC. The chain recombines TRBV6-1 with TRBJ2-7; 8 bases agree with TRBD2. The CDR3 totals 14 residues. The trim removed 4 bases at V and 0 bases at J, leaving 2 bases unmatched. In germline, CDR1 is MNHNS, CDR2 SASEGT.

The V call is TRBV11-3, the J call TRBJ2-5; 7 nucleotides align to TRBD2. This CDR3 comprises 13 residues. Germline values: CDR1 SGHNT, CDR2 YENEEA. Trimming removed 5 bases from V and 7 bases from J; junction bases left unmatched: 7. The DNA for the CDR3 is TGTGCCAGCAGCCATACTCCGGGGGGGACCCAGTACTTC. This encodes CASSHTPGGTQYF.

The genes are TRBV7-9 and TRBJ1-1, with D possibly matching TRBD1 (6 bases). Looked up from germline, CDR1 is SEHNR and CDR2 is FQNEAQ (reference sequence). This CDR3 has 13 residues. Trimming took 5 bases from V and 3 from J, leaving 10 bases between them. The CDR3 nucleotides are TGTGCCAGCAGCACCAGACAGGACACTGAAGCTTTCTTT. Its protein product is CASSTRQDTEAFF.

The V and J genes are TRBV6-5 and TRBJ1-3; D gene unclear. There are 14 residues in the CDR3. V lost 5 bases, J lost 1 base, and 9 bases lay in between. Per the germline V gene, CDR1 is MNHEY and CDR2 is SVGAGI. CDR3 loop: CASSTSSSGNTIYF. The CDR3 DNA is TGTGCCAGCAGTACCTCTAGTTCTGGAAACACCATATATTTT.

This clone showed up just a few times. The identical CDR3 is also encoded by other nucleotide sequences in the sample. The chain has TRBV19 and TRBJ1-2; 7 bases agree with TRBD1. V lost 4 bases and J lost 4; bases outside the gene matches: 0. The length of the CDR3 is 12 residues. Germline CDR1 is LNHDA and CDR2 is SQIVND (reference sequence). The CDR3 protein is CASSRTGYGYTF. The CDR3, as DNA: TGTGCCAGTAGTAGGACAGGCTATGGCTACACCTTC.

The J gene is TRBJ1-5, the V gene TRBV16, with D unresolved. Germline V gene data show CDR1 as KGHSY and CDR2 as FQNENV. V was trimmed by 4 bases and J by 7 bases, leaving 14 bases between them. CDR3 length equals 14 residues. CDR3 sequence: CASSPVGTRQPQHF. Written as DNA, the CDR3 is TGTGCCAGCAGCCCGGTTGGAACTAGGCAGCCCCAGCATTTT.

The rearrangement joins TRBV14 to TRBJ2-1, with 9 bases identical to TRBD2. The germline V gene encodes CDR1 SGHDN and CDR2 FVKESK. The V gene end was trimmed by 0 bases and the J gene end by 4 bases; junction bases not matched to a gene: 10. This CDR3 region has 18 residues. The CDR3 reads CASSQDKLAGTLYNEQFF. The CDR3 coding sequence is TGTGCCAGCAGCCAAGATAAACTAGCGGGCACCCTATACAATGAGCAGTTCTTC.